These 19 T cell receptor beta chains came from one sample sequenced in a study of blood T cell repertoires in COVID-19 (dated by TCRdb to 2018 to 2021). Library preparation used the immunoSEQ multiplex PCR assay. TCRdb re-hosts the immuneACCESS table, in-frame sequences only. Its copies lack some clones; in the studies checked, an unresolved V gene accounts for under half of them, and the cause for the rest is not known. The sample has around 170,000 clones on record, around 81% of them singletons. Of the sample, around 13% falls within the top ten clones. The source material was peripheral blood. The receptor set was obtained from a man between 70 and 80 years old who had recovered from COVID-19.

The chain uses TRBV3-1 (or the pseudogene TRBV3-2) and TRBJ2-3; 13 nucleotides align to TRBD2. With 1 base clipped from V and 2 bases from J, the junction kept 12 bases outside the gene matches. Germline loops: CDR1 LGHDT, CDR2 YNNKEL (reference sequence). There are 20 residues in the CDR3. The DNA of the CDR3 is TGTGCCAGCAGCCAAGTCTCAGGACTAGCGGGAGTTGGGGACACAGATACGCAGTATTTT. This gives the protein CASSQVSGLAGVGDTDTQYF.

In its sample, this clone was seen once. The chain links TRBV9 to TRBJ1-3; possibly TRBD1 for D (6 bases). Trimming took 3 bases from V and 2 from J, leaving 12 bases between them. Germline loops: CDR1 SGDLS, CDR2 YYNGEE. The CDR3 runs 15 residues. The CDR3 DNA sequence: TGTGCCAGCAGCGGACAGGCCCAACCTGGAAACACCATATATTTT. Amino acid sequence: CASSGQAQPGNTIYF.

This chain joins TRBV10-3 and TRBJ1-2; TRBD1 aligns across 9 bases. This CDR3 region has 17 residues. V lost 1 base and J lost 8; bases outside the gene matches: 14. Germline-derived CDR1 and CDR2 are ENHRY and SYGVKD. The CDR3 coding sequence is TGTGCCATCAGTGAGTTCACCGGGACAGGGTTCTCGGAGGGCTACACCTTC. Protein sequence: CAISEFTGTGFSEGYTF.

DNA for the CDR3: TGTGCCAGCAGTTCGGCGGAAGAGACCCAGTACTTC. Its protein product is CASSSAEETQYF. The genes are TRBV6-2 or TRBV6-3 and TRBJ2-5, with D hard to call. Trimming took 4 bases from V and 3 from J, leaving 6 bases between them. The CDR3 consists of 12 residues. CDR1 and CDR2 from the germline V gene are MNHEY and SVGEGT.

The chain recombines TRBV27 with TRBJ2-3, with D tentatively TRBD2 (5 bases). CDR3 length: 15 amino acids. CDR1 MNHEY and CDR2 SMNVEV come from the germline V gene (reference sequence). V was trimmed by 3 bases and J by 6 bases, leaving 16 bases between them. In DNA, the CDR3 is TGTGCCAGCAGTTTGAGGCGGGCCCCCTCGGATACGCAGTATTTT. This codes for CASSLRRAPSDTQYF.

The chain is built from TRBV20-1 and TRBJ2-5, with D perhaps matching TRBD2 (6 bases). This CDR3 spans 14 amino acids. CDR1 is DFQATT and CDR2 is SNEGSKA in the germline V gene (reference sequence). V was pared by 6 bases and J by 3 bases, with 17 bases between. The CDR3 loop is CSASGRGGEETQYF. For the CDR3, the DNA is TGCAGTGCCAGTGGCCGGGGAGGTGAAGAGACCCAGTACTTC.

This chain links TRBV29-1 with TRBJ1-3; TRBD1 matches 8 bases. The CDR3 consists of 16 residues. V was pared by 0 bases and J by 4 bases, with 8 bases of the junction left unmatched. CDR1 is SQVTM and CDR2 is ANQGSEA in the germline V gene. The CDR3 reads CSVEDPSRGLGNTIYF. CDR3 bases: TGCAGCGTTGAAGATCCTTCCAGGGGGCTCGGAAACACCATATATTTT. Based on the CDR3 plus reference TRBV29-1 and TRBJ1-3, the full variable domain is SAVISQKPSRDICQRGTSLTIQCQVDSQVTMMFWYRQQPGQSLTLIATANQGSEATYESGFVIDKFPISRPNLTFSTLTVSNMSPEDSSIYLCSVEDPSRGLGNTIYFGEGSWLTVV.

The chain links TRBV9 to TRBJ2-7; 9 bases are shared with TRBD2. V gave up 3 bases and J gave up 5 bases; unmatched junction bases: 6. The CDR3 totals 14 residues. Germline CDR1 and CDR2: SGDLS and YYNGEE. Here the CDR3 reads CASSALSGSDEQYF. CDR3 sequence (DNA): TGTGCCAGCAGCGCCCTTAGCGGGAGCGACGAGCAGTACTTC.

The rearrangement links TRBV7-9 to TRBJ2-2; D remains unclear. CDR3 length equals 15 residues. Trimming removed 6 bases from V and 0 bases from J, with 11 bases in between. CDR1 and CDR2 (germline): SEHNR, FQNEAQ (reference sequence). CDR3 in DNA: TGTGCCAGCAGAGCCGACTTATCGAACACCGGGGAGCTGTTTTTT. Its translation: CASRADLSNTGELFF.

This clone occurred once. Here the CDR3 reads CASSGTGGRGDTQYF. CDR3 DNA sequence: TGCGCCAGCAGCGGGACAGGGGGTAGAGGAGATACGCAGTATTTT. The chain joins TRBV10-2 to TRBJ2-3; 11 nucleotides match TRBD1. J was trimmed by 5 bases and V by 6 bases; bases with no gene match: 7. Germline V CDR1 and CDR2: WSHSY, SAAADI. The CDR3 sequence is 15 residues long.

The chain links TRBV6-2 or TRBV6-3 to TRBJ2-7; D is uncertain. Germline V lookup: CDR1 MNHEY, CDR2 SVGEGT. The germline V and J ends were trimmed by 6 bases and 4 bases, with 10 bases remaining between them. The CDR3 is 12 residues long. The CDR3: CASSQTSYEQYF. CDR3 DNA: TGTGCCAGCAGCCAGACTTCATACGAGCAGTACTTC.

This clone has more than one count but fewer than ten. The V gene is TRBV18, the J gene TRBJ1-1; the match to TRBD1 covers 8 bases. This CDR3 spans 13 amino acids. Germline trimming cut 6 bases from V and 5 bases from J; bases unmatched to any gene: 5. The germline CDR1 and CDR2 sequences are KGHSH and LQKENI. Here the CDR3 reads CASSQGAGTEAFF. The CDR3 DNA follows: TGTGCCAGCTCGCAGGGGGCTGGAACTGAAGCTTTCTTT.

This chain joins TRBV3-1 (or the pseudogene TRBV3-2) and TRBJ1-5; perhaps TRBD1 as D (5 bases). The CDR3 runs to 15 residues. Trimming took 1 base from V and 2 from J, leaving 9 bases between them. Germline V gene data show CDR1 as LGHDT and CDR2 as YNNKEL (reference sequence). The CDR3 sequence: CASSQGRGGNQPQHF. In nucleotides, the CDR3 is TGTGCCAGCAGCCAAGGAAGGGGCGGCAATCAGCCCCAGCATTTT.

The chain employs TRBV28 and TRBJ2-2, with 9 positions matching TRBD2. With 6 bases clipped from V and 6 bases from J, the junction kept 8 bases outside the gene matches. The CDR3 totals 15 residues. Germline CDR1 MDHEN, CDR2 SYDVKM. DNA of the CDR3: TGTGCCAGCAGCCTAGCGGGATTATTTTCCGGGGAGCTGTTTTTT. Residues: CASSLAGLFSGELFF.

The J gene is TRBJ1-5, the V gene TRBV27, with 10 bases that match TRBD1. The CDR3 runs 15 residues. From germline, CDR1 is MNHEY and CDR2 SMNVEV (reference sequence). The V segment lost 5 bases and the J segment 4 bases; nucleotides outside the gene matches: 5. The CDR3 loop reads CASSPGGQGNQPQHF. CDR3 bases: TGTGCCAGCAGTCCAGGGGGACAGGGGAATCAGCCCCAGCATTTT.

V and J are TRBV30 and TRBJ2-5; D not resolved. The germline V gene has CDR1 GTSNPN and CDR2 SVGIG (reference sequence). V was cut by 0 bases and J by 4 bases, with 9 bases left in between. This CDR3 region has 13 residues. Here the CDR3 DNA reads TGTGCCTGGAGTGTATCCAGTACAGAGACCCAGTACTTC. This gives the protein CAWSVSSTETQYF.

The V call is TRBV6-1, the J call TRBJ1-5; D possibly corresponds to TRBD1 (5 bases). The V gene lost 2 bases and the J gene lost 2 bases, with 16 bases spanning the gap. Germline values: CDR1 MNHNS, CDR2 SASEGT. This CDR3 is 17 amino acids long. In DNA, the CDR3 is TGTGCCAGCAGTGAACAGCCAGGGTCCTTTGGCAATCAGCCCCAGCATTTT. This encodes CASSEQPGSFGNQPQHF.

The J gene is TRBJ2-7, the V gene TRBV2, with TRBD2 as a possible D gene (5 bases). The V gene lost 8 bases and the J gene lost 0 bases, with 14 bases spanning the gap. The CDR3 contains 14 residues. The V gene's germline CDR1 is SNHLY and CDR2 FYNNEI. The CDR3 DNA is TGTGCCAGCGGTCCCTCCGGAGGCTCCTACGAGCAGTACTTC. Its protein is CASGPSGGSYEQYF.

The V call is TRBV5-8, the J call TRBJ1-3; D is undetermined. Trimming stripped 4 bases from V and 0 bases from J, with 11 bases between. Germline V gene data show CDR1 as SGHTS and CDR2 as YDEGEE. This CDR3 has 15 residues. The CDR3 is CASSLDFLSGNTIYF. The DNA of the CDR3 is TGTGCCAGCAGCCTAGATTTCCTCTCTGGAAACACCATATATTTT.